This T cell receptor beta chain was sequenced during a study of T-cell reconstitution after alpha-beta-depleted transplantation in children. In this sample, this clonotype turned up many times. This sample's TCRbeta library carried unique molecular identifier barcodes. TCRdb used MiXCR to reprocess the PCR reads, holding one entry per CDR3 protein. The sample has more than 250,000 distinct CDR3 sequences, over 8% seen once. The germline V and J ends were trimmed by 7 bases and 1 base, with 10 bases remaining between them. Germline V gene data show CDR1 as DFQATT and CDR2 as SNEGSKA (reference sequence). The CDR3 consists of 12 residues.

The chain carries TRBV20-1 and TRBJ2-5; D unresolved. This receptor was taken from a human donor who donated a stem cell graft to a child with SCID. Sequencing was performed on PBMCs from the stem cell graft donor, taken from the stem cell graft. CDR3 in amino acids: CSGYRIQETQYF. The CDR3 DNA sequence: TGCAGTGGTTATCGGATCCAAGAGACCCAGTACTTC.